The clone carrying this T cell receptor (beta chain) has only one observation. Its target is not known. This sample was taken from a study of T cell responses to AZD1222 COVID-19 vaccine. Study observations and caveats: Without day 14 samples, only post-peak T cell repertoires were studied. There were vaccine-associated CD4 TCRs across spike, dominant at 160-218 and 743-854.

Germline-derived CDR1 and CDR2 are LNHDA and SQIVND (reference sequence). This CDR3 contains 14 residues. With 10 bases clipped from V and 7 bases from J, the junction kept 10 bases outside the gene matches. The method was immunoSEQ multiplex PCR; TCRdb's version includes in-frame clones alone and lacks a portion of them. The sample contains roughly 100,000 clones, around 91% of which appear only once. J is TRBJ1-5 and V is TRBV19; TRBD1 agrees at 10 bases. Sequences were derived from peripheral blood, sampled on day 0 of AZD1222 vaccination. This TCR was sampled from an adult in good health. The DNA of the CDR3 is TGTGCCACCCAGGGGGGACAGGGGAACCAGCCCCAGCATTTT. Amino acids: CATQGGQGNQPQHF.